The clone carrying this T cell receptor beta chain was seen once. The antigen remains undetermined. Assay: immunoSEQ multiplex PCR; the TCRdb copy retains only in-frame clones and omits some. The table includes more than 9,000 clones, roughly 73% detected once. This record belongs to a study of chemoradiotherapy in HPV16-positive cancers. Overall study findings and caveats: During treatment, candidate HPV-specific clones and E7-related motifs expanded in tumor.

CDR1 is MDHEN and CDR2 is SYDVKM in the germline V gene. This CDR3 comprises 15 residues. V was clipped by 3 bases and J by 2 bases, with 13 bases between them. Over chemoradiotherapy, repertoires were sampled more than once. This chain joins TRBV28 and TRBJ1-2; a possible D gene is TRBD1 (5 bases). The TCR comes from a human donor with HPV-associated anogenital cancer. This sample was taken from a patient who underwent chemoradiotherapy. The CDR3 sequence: CASSLGLQGNYGYTF. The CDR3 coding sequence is TGTGCCAGCAGTTTGGGGCTCCAGGGAAACTATGGCTACACCTTC.